This section outlines one T cell receptor beta chain sequence together with its context. This sample stems from a study of technical replicates of blood from a few donors. Profiling relied on immunoSEQ multiplex PCR, and the TCRdb table lists in-frame clones only, not all of them. The sample records about 79,000 clones, under 95% being singletons. The CDR3 spans 16 residues. V lost 4 bases and J 5 bases, leaving 21 bases between the germline ends. Per the germline V gene, CDR1 is SGHDN and CDR2 is FVKESK. The chain employs TRBV14 and TRBJ2-7; TRBD1 might be the D (5 bases). The sequenced material came from T cells isolated from PBMCs. The sequence was obtained from a human donor in good health. The CDR3 loop reads CASSLGPDTSLNEQYF. The CDR3 region has the DNA TGTGCCAGCAGCCTAGGACCGGACACCTCACTTAACGAGCAGTACTTC.